This TCR beta chain was found in a study of early T cells in non-severe SARS-CoV-2 infection. Researchers tagged individual cDNA molecules with unique molecular identifiers. One entry per CDR3 protein results from TCRdb running MiXCR on the 5' RACE reads. Found here are 25,000 to 35,000 distinct CDR3 sequences, approximately 4.4% of them singletons; the top ten hold 7.9%. V lost 2 bases and J lost 4; bases outside the gene matches: 7. CDR1 is MNHNS, CDR2 SASEGT, per germline. The CDR3 length is 15 residues. There are many counts of this clonotype. The chain links TRBV6-1 to TRBJ1-2, with 7 bases aligning to TRBD1. Sequenced input: whole blood. This TCR was sampled from an adult who was a healthcare worker with PCR-confirmed SARS-CoV-2 infection or an uninfected control (not recorded which). The CDR3 spells CASSEFRAGGYGYTF. CDR3 nucleotides: TGTGCCAGCAGTGAATTCCGAGCAGGGGGCTATGGCTACACCTTC.